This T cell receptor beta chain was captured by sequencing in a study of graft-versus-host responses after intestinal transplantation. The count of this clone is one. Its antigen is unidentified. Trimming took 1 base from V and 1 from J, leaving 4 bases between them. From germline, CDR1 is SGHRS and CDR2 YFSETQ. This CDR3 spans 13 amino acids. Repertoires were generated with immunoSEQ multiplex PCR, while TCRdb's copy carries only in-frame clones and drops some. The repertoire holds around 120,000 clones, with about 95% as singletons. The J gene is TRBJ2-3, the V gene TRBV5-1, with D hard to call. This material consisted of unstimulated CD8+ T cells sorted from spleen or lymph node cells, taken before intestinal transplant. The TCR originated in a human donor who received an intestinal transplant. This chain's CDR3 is CASSLSRTDTQYF. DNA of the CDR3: TGCGCCAGCAGCTTGAGCCGCACAGATACGCAGTATTTT.